This T cell receptor (beta chain) stems from a study of T cell repertoires in cytomegalovirus infection. Study in general: An indication of both CMV infection and matching HLA type came from public TCR beta signatures.

Regarding the study as a whole: CMV-specific TCR beta clonotypes restricted by HLA-C were the ones dominating the ex vivo response. There were carriers of CMV plus the relevant HLA, and cumulative public TCR beta family frequency identified them.

This clonotype was found many times. Antigen: not known. The germline V gene has CDR1 SQVTM and CDR2 ANQGSEA. This CDR3 has 14 residues. The V and J ends lost 7 bases and 4 bases, in that order; junction bases with no gene match: 11. TCRdb passed the reads through MiXCR, listing each CDR3 protein once. There are roughly 200,000 distinct CDR3 sequences in the sample; less than 9.5% occur only once, and around 4.4% lies in the top ten. The source material was PBMCs. The sequence derives from a human donor in good health (CMV status not recorded). Some clones in this sample may be carry-over from other donors' samples. The chain combines TRBV29-1 with TRBJ1-1; 8 bases are a match to TRBD1. CDR3 residues: CSAIIQGVITEAFF. The DNA of the CDR3 is TGCAGCGCCATAATACAGGGGGTGATCACTGAAGCTTTCTTT.